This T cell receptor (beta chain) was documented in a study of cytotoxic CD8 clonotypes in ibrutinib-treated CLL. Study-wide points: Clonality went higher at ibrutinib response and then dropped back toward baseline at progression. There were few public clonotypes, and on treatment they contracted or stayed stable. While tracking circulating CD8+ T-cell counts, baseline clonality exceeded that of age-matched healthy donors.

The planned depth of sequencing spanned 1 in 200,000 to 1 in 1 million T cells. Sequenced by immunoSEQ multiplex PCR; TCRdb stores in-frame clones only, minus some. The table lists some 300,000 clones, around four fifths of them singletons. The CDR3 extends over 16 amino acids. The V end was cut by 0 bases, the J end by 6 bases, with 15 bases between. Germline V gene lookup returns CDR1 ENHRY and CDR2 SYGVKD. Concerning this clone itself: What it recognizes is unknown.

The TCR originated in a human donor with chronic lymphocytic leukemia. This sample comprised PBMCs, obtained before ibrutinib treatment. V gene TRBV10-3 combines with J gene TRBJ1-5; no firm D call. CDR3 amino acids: CAISESQPQMGQPQHF. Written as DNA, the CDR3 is TGTGCCATCAGTGAGTCCCAGCCCCAAATGGGTCAGCCCCAGCATTTT.